The source of this T cell receptor (beta chain) is a study of T-cell reconstitution after alpha-beta-depleted transplantation in children listed by TCRdb under 2016. Background for the entire study: The study quantitatively tracked T-cell immune reconstitution after TCRalphabeta/CD19-depleted allogeneic hematopoietic cell transplantation in children using TCR repertoire profiling.

The CDR3, from cysteine to phenylalanine, totals 15 residues. Only the CDR3 portion is preserved as DNA: 45 bases, with reading frame beginning at the first base. Between the V and J ends, shortened by 1 base and 4 bases respectively, the junction contains 11 bases. Sequences MNHNS (CDR1) and SASEGT (CDR2) are obtained from the germline V gene. On this clonotype itself: Its antigen target is currently unknown. The sample holds no much larger clone one base away, and base qualities are not on file.

The method was PCR. TCRdb lists the instrument as Illumina HiSeq 2500. To normalize quantification of the TCRbeta repertoire, the TCR libraries were built with molecular barcoding that relied on unique molecular identifiers. The public reads were reanalyzed by TCRdb: fastp trimming at Q25, MiXCR alignment, in-frame beta chains only. Every distinct CDR3 protein forms one entry, paired with its most common genes and DNA. For this sample the table gives roughly 500,000 distinct CDR3 sequences, of which roughly 33% were detected only once. The top ten clonotypes cover under 3% of the sample. The sample in question was PBMCs from the stem cell graft donor, obtained from the stem cell graft. The sequence joins TRBV6-1 to TRBJ2-1; the D gene cannot be named for sure. This receptor was taken from a human donor who donated a stem cell graft to a child with aplastic anemia. The sequenced DNA: TGTGCCAGCAGTGAAGGTCGGGCGGTATACAATGAGCAGTTCTTC. Translation gives CASSEGRAVYNEQFF.